The 11 T cell receptor beta chains given below trace back to one sample, sequenced in a study of blood T cell repertoires in COVID-19. Method: immunoSEQ multiplex PCR; TCRdb's copy keeps in-frame clones and lacks some. The sample lists 150,000 to 180,000 clones; 83% were seen once. The sequenced sample was peripheral blood. The receptors stem from a woman aged 60-70 years with COVID-19, enrolled during active disease.

This clone appeared a few times. The chain has TRBV7-6 and TRBJ1-1, with D maybe TRBD1 (5 bases). V was shortened by 6 bases and J by 3 bases, with 14 bases between the two germline ends. This CDR3 contains 14 residues. CDR1 is SGHVS and CDR2 is FNYEAQ in the germline V gene. CDR3 nucleotide sequence: TGTGCCAGCAGTAGTAGAAAAGGGGACACTGAAGCTTTCTTT. It codes for CASSSRKGDTEAFF. Full variable domain (missing parts from reference TRBV7-6 and TRBJ1-1): GAGVSQSPRYKVTKRGQDVALRCDPISGHVSLYWYRQALGQGPEFLTYFNYEAQQDKSGLPNDRFSAERPEGSISTLTIQRTEQRDSAMYRCASSSRKGDTEAFFGQGTRLTVV.

V gene TRBV24-1 combines with J gene TRBJ2-1; 12 bases align to TRBD2. Germline loops: CDR1 KGHDR, CDR2 SFDVKD. Germline trimming cut 4 bases from V and 5 bases from J; bases unmatched to any gene: 8. The CDR3 runs 17 residues. CDR3 nucleotides: TGTGCCACCAGTGACTCAGGACTAGCGGGACGAGACAATGAGCAGTTCTTC. Translated: CATSDSGLAGRDNEQFF.

J is TRBJ1-6 and V is TRBV28; D is ambiguous. Germline assignment: CDR1 MDHEN and CDR2 SYDVKM. V lost 5 bases, J lost 6 bases, and 11 bases lay in between. CDR3 length: 14 amino acids. CDR3 nucleotide sequence: TGTGCCAGCAGTCCCGCCCTGAGTAATTCACCCCTCCACTTT. It codes for CASSPALSNSPLHF.

This chain connects TRBV3-1 (or the pseudogene TRBV3-2) to TRBJ1-1, with 9 nucleotides matching TRBD1. The CDR3 totals 14 residues. CDR1 and CDR2 (germline): LGHDT, YNNKEL (reference sequence). Trimming cost V 4 bases and J 3 bases; bases outside gene matches: 3. The CDR3 protein is CASSPGDRDTEAFF. CDR3 DNA: TGTGCCAGCAGCCCTGGGGACAGGGACACTGAAGCTTTCTTT.

The gene calls are TRBV19 and TRBJ2-7; perhaps TRBD2 as D (6 bases). Germline CDR1 is LNHDA and CDR2 is SQIVND (reference sequence). The CDR3 sequence is 14 residues long. The V and J ends lost 1 base and 4 bases respectively, with 11 bases between them. DNA for the CDR3: TGTGCCAGTAGTATAGCTTTCGGAGGGTACGAGCAGTACGTC. It encodes CASSIAFGGYEQYV.

This chain links TRBV18 with TRBJ2-1, with 10 bases aligning to TRBD2. This CDR3 comprises 14 residues. V lost 6 bases to trimming and J lost 7 bases; unmatched junction nucleotides: 6. Germline V gene sequence: CDR1 KGHSH, CDR2 LQKENI. CDR3 DNA sequence: TGTGCCAGCTCGTCCCTAGCGGGAGCTAATGAGCAGTTCTTC. Translated, it gives CASSSLAGANEQFF.

This clone has more than one count but fewer than ten. The chain carries TRBV7-9 and TRBJ1-4; 7 bases match TRBD1. CDR1 is SEHNR and CDR2 is FQNEAQ in the germline V gene (reference sequence). The CDR3 is 15 amino acids. Trimming cost V 2 bases and J 5 bases; bases outside gene matches: 5. DNA of the CDR3: TGTGCCAGCAGCTTACCGACAGGGCGGAATGAAAAACTGTTTTTT. Translation gives CASSLPTGRNEKLFF.

This sequence joins TRBV6-6 and TRBJ1-4; no firm D call. The CDR3 is 11 residues long. From germline, CDR1 is MNHNY and CDR2 SVGAGI (reference sequence). Trimming shortened V by 7 bases and J by 6 bases, and 6 bases separated the two germline ends. The CDR3 spells CASTQYEKLFF. DNA of the CDR3: TGTGCCAGCACCCAGTATGAAAAACTGTTTTTT.

The chain uses TRBV14 and TRBJ1-2, with TRBD1 matching 7 bases. Germline trimming cut 2 bases from V and 0 bases from J; bases unmatched to any gene: 6. The CDR3 totals 16 residues. Germline V gene lookup returns CDR1 SGHDN and CDR2 FVKESK. Here the CDR3 DNA reads TGTGCCAGCAGCCAACAGGGACAGACCACTAACTATGGCTACACCTTC. Amino acid sequence: CASSQQGQTTNYGYTF.

The rearrangement uses TRBV5-4 and TRBJ1-3; no clear D. V shed 0 bases and J shed 2 bases, with 15 bases lying between them. The CDR3 runs 17 residues. Looked up from germline, CDR1 is SGHNT and CDR2 is YYREEE (reference sequence). In nucleotides, the CDR3 is TGTGCCAGCAGCTTGGGAGACACGCATTCAGCTGGAAACACCATATATTTT. Translating it yields CASSLGDTHSAGNTIYF.

The gene calls are TRBV18 and TRBJ1-1; 7 positions agree with TRBD1. V lost 6 bases and J lost 6; bases outside the gene matches: 7. The CDR3 spans 13 residues. Germline assignment: CDR1 KGHSH and CDR2 LQKENI. CDR3 coding DNA: TGTGCCAGCTCCCGCGACAGGGAGGCTGAAGCTTTCTTT. Protein product: CASSRDREAEAFF.